What follows describes a single T cell receptor (beta chain). Its specificity is not known. The data were obtained in a study of cytomegalovirus exposure and HLA in healthy donors. Study-wide points: The study found most TCR sequences rare, yet found some public TCRs in many donors.

This CDR3 has 15 residues. With 7 bases removed from V and 0 bases from J, the gap between germline ends came to 10 bases. CDR1 is SNHLY, CDR2 FYNNEI, per germline. Produced via immunoSEQ multiplex PCR; TCRdb's table is partial and in-frame only. This sample yields 90,000 to 130,000 clones, of which more than 90% are seen a single time; about 0.7% belongs to the top ten. Sample: PBMCs. The chain combines TRBV2 with TRBJ2-6, with a weak D call TRBD1 (6 bases). The source of this sequence is a woman in her late teens or twenties in good health and CMV-seronegative. The chain's CDR3 is CASTAGASGANVLTF. Written as DNA, the CDR3 is TGTGCCAGCACGGCAGGGGCCTCTGGGGCCAACGTCCTGACTTTC.